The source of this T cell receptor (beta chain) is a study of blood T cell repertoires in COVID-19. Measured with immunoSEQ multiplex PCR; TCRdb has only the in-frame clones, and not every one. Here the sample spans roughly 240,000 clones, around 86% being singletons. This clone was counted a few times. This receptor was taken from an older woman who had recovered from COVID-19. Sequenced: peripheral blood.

The chain's CDR3 is CATSRDPGTDTQYF. DNA of the CDR3: TGTGCCACCAGCAGAGATCCGGGTACAGATACGCAGTATTTT. The V and J genes are TRBV15 and TRBJ2-3; D is unresolved. V lost 0 bases to trimming and J lost 3 bases, with 7 bases between them. The CDR3 is 14 amino acids. Per germline, CDR1 LNHNV and CDR2 YYDKDF (reference sequence).